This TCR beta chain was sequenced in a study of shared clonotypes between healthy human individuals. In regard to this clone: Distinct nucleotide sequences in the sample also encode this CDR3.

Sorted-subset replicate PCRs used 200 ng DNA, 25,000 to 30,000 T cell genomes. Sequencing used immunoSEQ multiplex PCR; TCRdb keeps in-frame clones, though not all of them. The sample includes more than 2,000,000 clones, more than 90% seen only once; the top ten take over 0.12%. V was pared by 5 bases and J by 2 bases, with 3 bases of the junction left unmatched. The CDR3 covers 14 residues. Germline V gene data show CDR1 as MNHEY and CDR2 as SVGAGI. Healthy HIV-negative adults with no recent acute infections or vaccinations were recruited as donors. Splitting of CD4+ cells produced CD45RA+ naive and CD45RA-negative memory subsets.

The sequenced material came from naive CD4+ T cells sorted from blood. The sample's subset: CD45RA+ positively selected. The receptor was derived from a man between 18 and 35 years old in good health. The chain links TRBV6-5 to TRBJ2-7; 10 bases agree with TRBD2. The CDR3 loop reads CASSRTSGPYEQYF. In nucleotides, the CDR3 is TGTGCCAGCAGTAGGACTAGCGGACCCTACGAGCAGTACTTC.